The sequence of this T cell receptor (beta chain) was determined in a study of beta chain features in type 1 diabetes. Trimming took off 7 bases at V and 3 bases at J, with 15 bases between the two ends. The germline gives CDR1 LNHDA, CDR2 SQIVND (reference sequence). The CDR3 is made up of 14 amino acids. CD45RO/CCR7/CD25/CD127/CD95/CD27 staining was used to isolate CD4+ naive, central memory, regulatory and stem cell-like memory cells by sorting. The investigators reverse transcribed all of the isolated RNA, so they sequenced expressed TCRB transcripts. TCRdb keeps only in-frame clones here, not all; method: immunoSEQ multiplex PCR. The data show around 280,000 clones, about 15% seen once. Findings and caveats of the study: A potential PCR bias toward shorter templates would be equal in patient and control samples. In all four CD4+ subsets, TCRB CDR3 length was significantly, moderately reduced in type 1 diabetes.

This clone was detected only a few times. Its antigen remains unknown. The J gene is TRBJ2-5, the V gene TRBV19, with a possible D match to TRBD2 (8 bases). Input material: naive CD4+ T cells from blood. The receptor's source is a man younger than 35 with type 1 diabetes. CDR3 sequence: CASTGGDSEETQYF. CDR3 bases: TGTGCCAGTACGGGAGGGGACAGTGAAGAGACCCAGTACTTC.